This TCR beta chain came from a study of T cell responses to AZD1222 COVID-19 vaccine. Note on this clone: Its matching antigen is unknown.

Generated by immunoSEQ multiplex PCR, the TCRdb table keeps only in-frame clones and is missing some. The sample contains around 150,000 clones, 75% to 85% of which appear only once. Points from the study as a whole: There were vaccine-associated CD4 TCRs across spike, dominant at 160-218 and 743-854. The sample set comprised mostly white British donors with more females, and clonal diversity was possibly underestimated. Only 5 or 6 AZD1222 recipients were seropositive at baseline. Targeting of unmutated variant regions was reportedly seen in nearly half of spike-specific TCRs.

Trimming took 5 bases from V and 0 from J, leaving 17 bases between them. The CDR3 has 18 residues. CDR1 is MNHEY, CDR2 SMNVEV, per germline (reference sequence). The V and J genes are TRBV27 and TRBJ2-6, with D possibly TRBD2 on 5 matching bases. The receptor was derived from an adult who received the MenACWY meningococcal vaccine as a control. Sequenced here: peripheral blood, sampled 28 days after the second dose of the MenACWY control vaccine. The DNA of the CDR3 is TGTGCCAGCAGTCCCCGACAACCAACTAGCTCTGGGGCCAACGTCCTGACTTTC. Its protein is CASSPRQPTSSGANVLTF. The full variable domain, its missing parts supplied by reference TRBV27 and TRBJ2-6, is EAQVTQNPRYLITVTGKKLTVTCSQNMNHEYMSWYRQDPGLGLRQIYYSMNVEVTDKGDVPEGYKVSRKEKRNFPLILESPSPNQTSLYFCASSPRQPTSSGANVLTFGAGSRLTVL.